Shown below are 11 T cell receptor beta chains from a single sample sequenced in a study of cytomegalovirus exposure and HLA in healthy donors. PCR primers comprised 60 Vbeta and 13 Jbeta primers. Method: immunoSEQ multiplex PCR; TCRdb's copy keeps in-frame clones and lacks some. The sample consists of some 200,000 clones, roughly 83% of them appearing once. The sequencing sample was made of PBMCs. These receptors all come from a boy aged 2 to 10 in good health and CMV-seronegative.

The genes are TRBV2 and TRBJ2-2, with 8 bases identical to TRBD1. With 4 bases clipped from V and 4 bases from J, the junction kept 8 bases outside the gene matches. There are 16 residues in the CDR3. In germline, CDR1 is SNHLY, CDR2 FYNNEI. The DNA for the CDR3 is TGTGCCAGCAGTGGTCGGGGACAGGAGGCCACCGGGGAGCTGTTTTTT. It translates to CASSGRGQEATGELFF.

V and J are TRBV5-4 and TRBJ2-1; the D gene is possibly TRBD2 (5 bases). Germline values: CDR1 SGHNT, CDR2 YYREEE (reference sequence). The V and J ends lost 0 bases and 0 bases respectively, with 7 bases between them. The CDR3 spans 15 residues. The CDR3 protein is CASSLERSSYNEQFF. CDR3 nucleotide sequence: TGTGCCAGCAGCTTGGAGCGGAGCTCCTACAATGAGCAGTTCTTC.

The rearrangement joins TRBV11-2 to TRBJ2-3, with D hard to call. Germline values: CDR1 SGHAT, CDR2 FQNNGV. V lost 7 bases and J lost 0, with 20 bases in between. This CDR3 spans 17 amino acids. The CDR3 nucleotides are TGTGCCAGCACCCTCATACTGACTGGTTCTAGCACAGATACGCAGTATTTT. Translating gives CASTLILTGSSTDTQYF.

This clone was detected once. As DNA, the CDR3 is TGTGCCAGCAGTTCTTCCGGGACAGGGCTCGGGCAGTACTTC. This gives the protein CASSSSGTGLGQYF. This rearrangement joins TRBV6-5 to TRBJ2-7, with 9 bases aligning to TRBD1. The V gene's germline CDR1 is MNHEY and CDR2 SVGAGI. Germline trimming cut 4 bases from V and 9 bases from J; bases unmatched to any gene: 10. The CDR3 covers 14 residues.

The chain uses TRBV6-6 and TRBJ2-7, with TRBD1 identical over 10 bases. The CDR3 is 15 residues long. Trimming cost V 6 bases and J 2 bases; bases outside gene matches: 7. Germline CDR1 MNHNY, CDR2 SVGAGI (reference sequence). The CDR3 DNA sequence: TGTGCCAGCAGGACCGGGACAGGGGCTACCTACGAGCAGTACTTC. Protein: CASRTGTGATYEQYF.

The V call is TRBV6-1, the J call TRBJ2-7; 12 bases agree with TRBD2. CDR1 and CDR2 (germline): MNHNS, SASEGT. The CDR3 has 15 amino acids. V gave up 4 bases and J gave up 3 bases; unmatched junction bases: 4. The CDR3 spells CASSGGLAGSYEQYF. The CDR3, as DNA: TGTGCCAGCAGTGGAGGACTAGCGGGGAGCTACGAGCAGTACTTC.

CDR3 DNA sequence: TGCGCCAGCAGCTTGATAGGTCCTAGGCAAGAGACCCAGTACTTC. Translating gives CASSLIGPRQETQYF. The rearrangement joins TRBV5-1 to TRBJ2-5, with no clear D. Trimming stripped 1 base from V and 2 bases from J, with 12 bases between. The CDR3 covers 15 residues. The germline V gene has CDR1 SGHRS and CDR2 YFSETQ.

As to this clone: At one of its ends the junction is not consistent with the germline gene, which may arise from a read error. V usage is TRBV18 and J usage is TRBJ2-5; TRBD1 is a possible D gene (5 bases). The CDR3 has 14 residues. Germline V lookup: CDR1 KGHSH, CDR2 LQKENI. CDR3 sequence: CANSFDSTWETQYF. In DNA, the CDR3 is TGTGCCAACTCATTCGACAGTACTTGGGAGACCCAGTACTTC.

The chain combines TRBV5-4 with TRBJ1-2, with 7 bases matching TRBD1. The CDR3 consists of 15 residues. Germline CDR1 is SGHNT and CDR2 is YYREEE (reference sequence). Trimming removed 0 bases from V and 4 bases from J; junction bases left unmatched: 6. The CDR3 reads CASSLETGPSYGYTF. For the CDR3, the DNA is TGTGCCAGCAGCTTGGAGACAGGGCCTTCCTATGGCTACACCTTC.

This rearrangement joins TRBV19 to TRBJ1-4, with TRBD1 identical over 8 bases. The CDR3 has 15 residues. Trimming at V came to 3 bases and at J to 8 bases, leaving 8 bases not matched to a gene. CDR1 and CDR2 (germline): LNHDA, SQIVND (reference sequence). CDR3 residues: CASSIRTGRAEKLFF. CDR3 DNA sequence: TGTGCCAGTAGTATCCGGACAGGGAGGGCGGAAAAACTGTTTTTT. Using reference TRBV19 and TRBJ1-4 for the parts outside the CDR3, the full variable domain is DGGITQSPKYLFRKEGQNVTLSCEQNLNHDAMYWYRQDPGQGLRLIYYSQIVNDFQKGDIAEGYSVSREKKESFPLTVTSAQKNPTAFYLCASSIRTGRAEKLFFGSGTQLSVL.

This chain joins TRBV11-2 and TRBJ1-1; D not resolved. V was trimmed by 7 bases and J by 1 base, leaving 13 bases between them. Looked up from germline, CDR1 is SGHAT and CDR2 is FQNNGV. This CDR3 has 14 amino acids. The CDR3 sequence: CASTIGGGNTEAFF. CDR3 nucleotides: TGTGCCAGCACCATCGGCGGTGGGAACACTGAAGCTTTCTTT. The whole variable domain, filled in from reference TRBV11-2 and TRBJ1-1, reads EAGVAQSPRYKIIEKRQSVAFWCNPISGHATLYWYQQILGQGPKLLIQFQNNGVVDDSQLPKDRFSAERLKGVDSTLKIQPAKLEDSAVYLCASTIGGGNTEAFFGQGTRLTVV.